This T cell receptor beta chain was documented in a study of T cells in women clearing cervical HPV infection. This CDR3 spans 17 amino acids. V shed 4 bases and J 1 base; nucleotides not matched to a gene: 10. CDR1 is SQVTM, CDR2 ANQGSEA, per germline. This clone is medium-sized by frequency. The sequenced fragment ends 3 residues before the CDR3 boundary, so the rest is inferred from the germline J gene. Assay used: immunoSEQ multiplex PCR; TCRdb lists only in-frame clones, some missing. This table lists fewer than 30,000 clones. The source material was blood buffy coat. The chain employs TRBV29-1 and TRBJ2-6; TRBD1 aligns across 7 bases. The receptor comes from a woman between 18 and 70 years old with a cervical HPV16 infection that either progressed to CIN3+ or cleared (not recorded which). The CDR3 loop reads CSVGSWGQTSGANVLTF. The sequenced CDR3 bases are TGCAGCGTTGGTTCTTGGGGACAGACTTCTGGGGCCAACGTC.